The entry below describes one T cell receptor (beta chain). V lost 6 bases and J lost 5, with 17 bases in between. CDR1 is MNHEY and CDR2 is SMNVEV in the germline V gene (reference sequence). This CDR3 contains 16 residues. The sample belongs to a study of radiation and T cells in renal cell carcinoma. Produced via immunoSEQ multiplex PCR; TCRdb's table is partial and in-frame only. The data contain 120,000 or so clones, roughly 77% of them singletons. Time point meaning: blood 2 weeks post-SBRT. The treatment denotes: 15 Gy SBRT to primary tumor, nephrectomy 4 weeks later. The chain links TRBV27 to TRBJ1-6; D remains ambiguous. Sample: blood, taken from a patient whose treatment included radiotherapy and nephrectomy. The receptor comes from a woman aged 60-75 years with renal cell carcinoma. This chain's CDR3 is CASSSEWGQNNSPLHF. The CDR3 region has the DNA TGTGCCAGCAGCTCTGAATGGGGTCAGAATAATTCACCCCTCCACTTT.